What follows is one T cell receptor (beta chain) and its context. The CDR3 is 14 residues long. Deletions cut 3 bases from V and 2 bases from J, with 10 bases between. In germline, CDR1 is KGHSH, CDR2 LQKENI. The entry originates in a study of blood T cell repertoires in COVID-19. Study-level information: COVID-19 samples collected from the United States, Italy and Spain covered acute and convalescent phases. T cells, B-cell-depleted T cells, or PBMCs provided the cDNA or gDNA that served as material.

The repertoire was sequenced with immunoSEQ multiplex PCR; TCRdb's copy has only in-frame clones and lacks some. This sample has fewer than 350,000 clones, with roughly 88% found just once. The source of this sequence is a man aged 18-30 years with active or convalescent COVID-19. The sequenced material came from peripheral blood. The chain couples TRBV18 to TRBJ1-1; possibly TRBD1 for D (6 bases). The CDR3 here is CASSPDSVNTEAFF. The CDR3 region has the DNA TGTGCCAGCTCACCGGACAGCGTCAACACTGAAGCTTTCTTT.